The clone carrying this T cell receptor (beta chain) occurred a few times. What it binds is not known. TCR beta cDNA libraries included unique molecular identifiers. TCRdb re-derived calls from the PCR reads in MiXCR, one entry per CDR3 protein. The table records roughly 410,000 distinct CDR3 sequences, roughly 35% of them present only once. This CDR3 region has 13 residues. Per the germline V gene, CDR1 is SGHAT and CDR2 is FQNNGV. V lost 5 bases to trimming and J lost 9 bases, with 16 bases between them. The data originate from a study of post-analysis software for immune sequencing data. Study overall: Disease trajectories encompassed relapsing-remitting, secondary progressive and progressive-relapsing multiple sclerosis.

Study-level results: By F measure, samples from a shared preparation batch strongly co-clustered. Five or six TRBV segments, TRBV5-6, TRBV5-1 and TRBV20-1 among them, were found more frequent in patients than controls. Significantly decreased normalized Chao1 diversity was recorded for multiple sclerosis patients relative to controls.

The sequence was obtained from a girl under 18 with multiple sclerosis. The chain links TRBV11-2 to TRBJ1-2; tentatively, D is TRBD1 (5 bases). Material: blood. CDR3 amino acids: CASSPQSKGSYTF. The CDR3 nucleotides are TGTGCCAGCAGCCCACAGAGTAAGGGGAGCTACACCTTC.